These T cell receptor beta chains were read from a single sample in a study of identical twins. One entry per CDR3 protein, called by TCRdb with MiXCR from the 5' RACE reads. The sample lists 400,000 to 500,000 distinct CDR3 sequences, less than 20% seen once, with around 12% in the top ten. The specimen sequenced was naive T cells sorted from blood. These receptors were obtained from a man in his fifties or sixties in good health. CDR3s leave out the opening cysteine and the closing phenylalanine or tryptophan. A D gene is named only where the DNA matches it firmly. Expanded clones are given a class, and other clones once, few, many or no size at all.

abundance: NA; v_gene: TRBV4-1; d_gene: NA; CDR3aa: ASSRHNYNEQF
abundance: NA; v_gene: TRBV4-2; d_gene: TRBD2; CDR3aa: ASSRLTSGNTGELF
abundance: few; v_gene: TRBV9; d_gene: NA; CDR3aa: ASSVYGAQADTQY
abundance: many; v_gene: TRBV14; d_gene: NA; CDR3aa: ASSQNTGETQY
abundance: NA; v_gene: TRBV20-1; d_gene: TRBD1; CDR3aa: SAVHRGRETQY
abundance: many; v_gene: TRBV5-1; d_gene: TRBD1; CDR3aa: ASSYGQGSGEQF
abundance: few; v_gene: TRBV29-1; d_gene: NA; CDR3aa: SVEDRHYNQETQY
abundance: few; v_gene: TRBV6-1; d_gene: TRBD2; CDR3aa: ASRWGAGGSYEQY
abundance: once; v_gene: TRBV20-1; d_gene: TRBD2; CDR3aa: SATTSGRLDEQF
abundance: few; v_gene: TRBV5-1; d_gene: TRBD2; CDR3aa: ASSLREAIRIENTGELF